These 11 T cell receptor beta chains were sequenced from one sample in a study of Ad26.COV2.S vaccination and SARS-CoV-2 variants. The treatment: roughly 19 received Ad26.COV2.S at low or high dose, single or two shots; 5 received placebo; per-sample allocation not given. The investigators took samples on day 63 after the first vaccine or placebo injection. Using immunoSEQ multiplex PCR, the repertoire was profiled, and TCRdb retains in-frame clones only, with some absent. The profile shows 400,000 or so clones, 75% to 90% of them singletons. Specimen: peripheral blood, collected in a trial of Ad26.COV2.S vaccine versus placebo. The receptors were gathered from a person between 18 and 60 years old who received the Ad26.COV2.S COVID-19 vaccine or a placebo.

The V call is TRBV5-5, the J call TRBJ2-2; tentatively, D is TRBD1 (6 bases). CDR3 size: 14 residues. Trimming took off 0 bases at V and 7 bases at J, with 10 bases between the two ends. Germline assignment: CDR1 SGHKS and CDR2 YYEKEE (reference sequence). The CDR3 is CASSLVGANGELFF. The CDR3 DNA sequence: TGTGCCAGCAGCTTGGTGGGGGCCAACGGGGAGCTGTTTTTT.

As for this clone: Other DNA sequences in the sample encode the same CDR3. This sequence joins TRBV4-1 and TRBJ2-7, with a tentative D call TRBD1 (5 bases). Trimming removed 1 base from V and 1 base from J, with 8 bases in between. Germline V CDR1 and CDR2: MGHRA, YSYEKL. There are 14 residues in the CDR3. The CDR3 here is CASSQGRGSYEQYF. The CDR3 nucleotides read TGCGCCAGCAGCCAAGGTAGGGGTTCCTACGAGCAGTACTTC.

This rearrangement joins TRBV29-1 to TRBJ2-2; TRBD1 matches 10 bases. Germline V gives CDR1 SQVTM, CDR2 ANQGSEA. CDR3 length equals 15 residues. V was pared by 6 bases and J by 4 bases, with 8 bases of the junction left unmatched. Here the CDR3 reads CSVYKGQGTTGELFF. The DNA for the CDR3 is TGCAGCGTGTACAAGGGACAGGGGACCACCGGGGAGCTGTTTTTT.

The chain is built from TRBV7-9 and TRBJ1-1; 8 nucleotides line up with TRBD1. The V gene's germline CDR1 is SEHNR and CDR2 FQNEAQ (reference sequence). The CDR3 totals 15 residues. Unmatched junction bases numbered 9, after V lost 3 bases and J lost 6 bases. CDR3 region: CASSFSGGEVAEAFF. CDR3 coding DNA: TGTGCCAGCAGCTTTTCAGGGGGCGAGGTCGCTGAAGCTTTCTTT.

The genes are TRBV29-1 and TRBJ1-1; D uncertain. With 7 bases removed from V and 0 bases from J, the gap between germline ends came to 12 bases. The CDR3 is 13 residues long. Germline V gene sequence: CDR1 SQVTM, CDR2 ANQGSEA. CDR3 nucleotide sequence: TGCAGCGAAAAGCGCACGGTGAACACTGAAGCTTTCTTT. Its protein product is CSEKRTVNTEAFF.

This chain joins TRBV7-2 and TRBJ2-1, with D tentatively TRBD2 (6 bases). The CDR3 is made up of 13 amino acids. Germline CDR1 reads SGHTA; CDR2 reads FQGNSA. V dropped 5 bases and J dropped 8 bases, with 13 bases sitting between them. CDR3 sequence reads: CASSPRESDEQFF. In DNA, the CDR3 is TGTGCCAGCAGCCCCCGGGAGTCTGATGAGCAGTTCTTC.

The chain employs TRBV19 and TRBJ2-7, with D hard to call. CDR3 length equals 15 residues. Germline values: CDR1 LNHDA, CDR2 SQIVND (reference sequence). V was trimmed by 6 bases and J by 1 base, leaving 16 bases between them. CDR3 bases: TGTGCCAGTAGCCCCGACGGAGTAGGGTCCTACGAGCAGTACTTC. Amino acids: CASSPDGVGSYEQYF.

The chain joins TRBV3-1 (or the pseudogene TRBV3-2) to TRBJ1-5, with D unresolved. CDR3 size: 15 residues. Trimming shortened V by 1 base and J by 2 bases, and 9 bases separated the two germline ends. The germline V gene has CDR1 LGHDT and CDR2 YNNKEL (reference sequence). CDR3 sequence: CASSQGAGRNQPQHF. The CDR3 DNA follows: TGTGCCAGCAGCCAAGGGGCAGGTCGCAATCAGCCCCAGCATTTT.

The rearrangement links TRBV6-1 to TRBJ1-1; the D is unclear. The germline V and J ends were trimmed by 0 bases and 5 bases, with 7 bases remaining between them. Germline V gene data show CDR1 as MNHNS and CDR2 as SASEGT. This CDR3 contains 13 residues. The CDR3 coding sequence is TGTGCCAGCAGTGAAGCCCTTGGGACTGAAGCTTTCTTT. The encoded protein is CASSEALGTEAFF.

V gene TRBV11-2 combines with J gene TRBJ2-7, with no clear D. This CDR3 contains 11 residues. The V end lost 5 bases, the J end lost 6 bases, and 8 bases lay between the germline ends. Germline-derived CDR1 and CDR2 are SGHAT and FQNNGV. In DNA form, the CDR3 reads TGTGCCAGCAGCCTCGGGTCCGAGCAGTACTTC. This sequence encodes CASSLGSEQYF.

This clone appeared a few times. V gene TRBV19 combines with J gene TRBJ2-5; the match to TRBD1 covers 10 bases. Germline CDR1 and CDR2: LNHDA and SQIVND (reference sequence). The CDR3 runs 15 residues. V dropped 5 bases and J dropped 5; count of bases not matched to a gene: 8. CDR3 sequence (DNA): TGTGCCAGTAGTCATTGGGACAGGGGAGAGGAGACCCAGTACTTC. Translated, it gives CASSHWDRGEETQYF.